This T cell receptor (beta chain) was obtained from a study of vaccination and CD4 T cells after COVID-19. On the study more broadly: Investigators took post-vaccine samples a median approximately 73 days after dose two, within a range of 14 to 241. Cultures that served as controls received a CEFX pool, an HIV-1 Nef pool, or no peptide.

Sequenced with the Oncomine TCR Beta short-read assay was DNA taken from cultured CD4+ T cells. Using its own MiXCR run on the PCR reads, TCRdb lists one record per CDR3 protein. The sample includes around 15,000 distinct CDR3 sequences, less than 30% of them seen just once. Per the germline V gene, CDR1 is LNHDA and CDR2 is SQIVND (reference sequence). Trimming took 5 bases from V and 3 from J, leaving 16 bases between them. The CDR3 consists of 15 residues. Treatment described: approximately 9-day PBMC culture with coronavirus spike peptide pools or control peptides (ViraFEST assay). Expansion of antigen-specific T cells with peptide pools by ViraFEST preceded sequencing of TCRs. Positive PCR tests were logged from March through December 2020, ahead of US Alpha, Beta and Delta variants. Note on this clonotype: Its antigen is unknown.

Sequenced input: cultured CD4+ T cells from blood. The V call is TRBV19, the J call TRBJ2-5, with D perhaps TRBD1 or TRBD2 (5 bases each). The TCR comes from a human donor with COVID-19. DNA for the CDR3: TGTGCCAGTAGTTCTCTCGGGGCCTCCAAAGAGACCCAGTACTTC. Translation: CASSSLGASKETQYF. The full variable domain, completed using reference TRBV19 and TRBJ2-5, is DGGITQSPKYLFRKEGQNVTLSCEQNLNHDAMYWYRQDPGQGLRLIYYSQIVNDFQKGDIAEGYSVSREKKESFPLTVTSAQKNPTAFYLCASSSLGASKETQYFGPGTRLLVL.